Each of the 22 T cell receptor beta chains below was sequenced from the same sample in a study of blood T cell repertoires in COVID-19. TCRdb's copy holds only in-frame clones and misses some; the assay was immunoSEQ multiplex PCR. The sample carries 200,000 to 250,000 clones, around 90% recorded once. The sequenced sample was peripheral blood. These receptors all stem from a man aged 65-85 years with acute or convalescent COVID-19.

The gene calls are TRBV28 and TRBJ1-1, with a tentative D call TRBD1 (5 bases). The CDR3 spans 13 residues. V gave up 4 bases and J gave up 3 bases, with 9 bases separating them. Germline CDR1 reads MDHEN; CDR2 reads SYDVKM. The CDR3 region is CASSSGQHTEAFF. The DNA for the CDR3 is TGTGCCAGCAGTTCAGGACAACACACTGAAGCTTTCTTT.

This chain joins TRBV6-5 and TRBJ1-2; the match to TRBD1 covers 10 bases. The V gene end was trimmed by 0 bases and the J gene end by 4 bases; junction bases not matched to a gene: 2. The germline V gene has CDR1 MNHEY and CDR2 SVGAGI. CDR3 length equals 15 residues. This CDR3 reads CASSYSRDRGYGYTF. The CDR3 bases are TGTGCCAGCAGTTACTCGCGGGACAGGGGCTATGGCTACACCTTC.

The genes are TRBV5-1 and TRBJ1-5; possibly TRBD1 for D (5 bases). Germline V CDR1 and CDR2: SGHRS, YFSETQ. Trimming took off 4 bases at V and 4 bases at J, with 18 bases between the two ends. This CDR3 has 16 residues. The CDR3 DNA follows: TGCGCCAGCAGCGTGGATGGGGGGATGGGGAATCAGCCCCAGCATTTT. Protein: CASSVDGGMGNQPQHF. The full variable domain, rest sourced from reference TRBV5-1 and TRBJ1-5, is KAGVTQTPRYLIKTRGQQVTLSCSPISGHRSVSWYQQTPGQGLQFLFEYFSETQRNKGNFPGRFSGRQFSNSRSEMNVSTLELGDSALYLCASSVDGGMGNQPQHFGDGTRLSIL.

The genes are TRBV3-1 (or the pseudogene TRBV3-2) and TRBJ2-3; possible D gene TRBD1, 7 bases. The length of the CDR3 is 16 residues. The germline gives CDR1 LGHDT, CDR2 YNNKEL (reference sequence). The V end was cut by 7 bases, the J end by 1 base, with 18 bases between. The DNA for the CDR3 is TGTGCCAGCATGCACAGGGGCGGGGCGGGCACAGATACGCAGTATTTT. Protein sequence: CASMHRGGAGTDTQYF.

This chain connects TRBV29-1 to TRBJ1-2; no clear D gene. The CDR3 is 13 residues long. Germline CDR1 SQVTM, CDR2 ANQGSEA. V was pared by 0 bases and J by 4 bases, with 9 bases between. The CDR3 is CSVEDQTPYGYTF. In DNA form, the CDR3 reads TGCAGCGTTGAAGATCAGACTCCCTATGGCTACACCTTC.

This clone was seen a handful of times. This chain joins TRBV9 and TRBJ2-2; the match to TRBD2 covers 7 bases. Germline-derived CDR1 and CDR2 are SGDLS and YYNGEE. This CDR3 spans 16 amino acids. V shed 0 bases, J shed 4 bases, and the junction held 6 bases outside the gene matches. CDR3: CASSVGSGGRTGELFF. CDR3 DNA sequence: TGTGCCAGCAGCGTAGGGTCGGGAGGTCGCACCGGGGAGCTGTTTTTT. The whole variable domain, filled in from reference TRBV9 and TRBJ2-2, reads DSGVTQTPKHLITATGQRVTLRCSPRSGDLSVYWYQQSLDQGLQFLIQYYNGEERAKGNILERFSAQQFPDLHSELNLSSLELGDSALYFCASSVGSGGRTGELFFGEGSRLTVL.

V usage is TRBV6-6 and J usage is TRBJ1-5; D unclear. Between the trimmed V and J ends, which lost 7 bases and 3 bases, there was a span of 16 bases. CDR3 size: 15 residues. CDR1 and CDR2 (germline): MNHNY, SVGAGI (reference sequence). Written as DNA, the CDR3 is TGTGCCAGCAACCAGGTCGGCAGCCCCAATCAGCCCCAGCATTTT. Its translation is CASNQVGSPNQPQHF.

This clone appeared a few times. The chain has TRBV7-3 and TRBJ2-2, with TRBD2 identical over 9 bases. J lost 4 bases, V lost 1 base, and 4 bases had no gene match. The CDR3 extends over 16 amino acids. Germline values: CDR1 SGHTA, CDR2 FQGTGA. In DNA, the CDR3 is TGTGCCAGCAGCTTAAGTAGCGGGAGTAGCACCGGGGAGCTGTTTTTT. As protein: CASSLSSGSSTGELFF.

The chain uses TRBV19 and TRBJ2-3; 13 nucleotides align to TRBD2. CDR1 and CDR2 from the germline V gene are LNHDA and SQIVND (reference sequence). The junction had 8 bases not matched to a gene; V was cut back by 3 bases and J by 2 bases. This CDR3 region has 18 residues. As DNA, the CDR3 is TGTGCCAGTAGTATCGGCGGGACTAGCGGGATTAACACAGATACGCAGTATTTT. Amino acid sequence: CASSIGGTSGINTDTQYF.

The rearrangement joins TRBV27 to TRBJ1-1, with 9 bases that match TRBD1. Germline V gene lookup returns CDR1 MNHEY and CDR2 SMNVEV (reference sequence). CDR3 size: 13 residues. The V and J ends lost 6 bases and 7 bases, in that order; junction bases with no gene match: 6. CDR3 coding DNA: TGTGCCAGCAGGCCCACAGGGGGCGGTGAAGCTTTCTTT. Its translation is CASRPTGGGEAFF.

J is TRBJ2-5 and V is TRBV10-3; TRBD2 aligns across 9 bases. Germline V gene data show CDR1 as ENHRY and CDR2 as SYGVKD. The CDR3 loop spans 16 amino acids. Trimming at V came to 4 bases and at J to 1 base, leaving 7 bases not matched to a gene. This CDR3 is CAISGGQREVQETQYF. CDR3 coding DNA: TGTGCCATCAGTGGGGGGCAGCGGGAGGTCCAAGAGACCCAGTACTTC.

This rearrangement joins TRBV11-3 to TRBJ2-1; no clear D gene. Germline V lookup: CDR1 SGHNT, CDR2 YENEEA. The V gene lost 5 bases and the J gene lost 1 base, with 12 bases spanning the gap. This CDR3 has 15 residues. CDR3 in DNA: TGTGCCAGCAGCGCCCGGTCGGGTTCCTACAATGAGCAGTTCTTC. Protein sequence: CASSARSGSYNEQFF. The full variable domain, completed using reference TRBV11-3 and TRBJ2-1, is EAGVVQSPRYKIIEKKQPVAFWCNPISGHNTLYWYLQNLGQGPELLIRYENEEAVDDSQLPKDRFSAERLKGVDSTLKIQPAELGDSAVYLCASSARSGSYNEQFFGPGTRLTVL.

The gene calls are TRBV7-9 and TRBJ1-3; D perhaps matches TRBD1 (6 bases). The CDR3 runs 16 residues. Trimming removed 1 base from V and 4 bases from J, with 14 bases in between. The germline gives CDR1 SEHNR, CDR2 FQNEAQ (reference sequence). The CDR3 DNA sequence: TGTGCCAGCAGCTTAGTGGATTCCAGGGGAGGAAACACCATATATTTT. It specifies CASSLVDSRGGNTIYF.

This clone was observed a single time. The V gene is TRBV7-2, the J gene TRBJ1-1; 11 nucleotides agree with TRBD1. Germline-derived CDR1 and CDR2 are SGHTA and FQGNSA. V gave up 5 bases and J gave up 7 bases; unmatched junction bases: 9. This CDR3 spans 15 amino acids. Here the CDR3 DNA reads TGTGCCAGCAGCAAGACCGGGACAGGGGGAGATGAAGCTTTCTTT. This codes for CASSKTGTGGDEAFF.

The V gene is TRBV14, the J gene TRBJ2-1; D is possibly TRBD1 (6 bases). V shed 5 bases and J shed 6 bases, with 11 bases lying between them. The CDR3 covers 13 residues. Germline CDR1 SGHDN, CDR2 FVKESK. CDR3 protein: CASSRLDSNEQFF. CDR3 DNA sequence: TGTGCCAGCAGCAGGTTGGACAGCAATGAGCAGTTCTTC.

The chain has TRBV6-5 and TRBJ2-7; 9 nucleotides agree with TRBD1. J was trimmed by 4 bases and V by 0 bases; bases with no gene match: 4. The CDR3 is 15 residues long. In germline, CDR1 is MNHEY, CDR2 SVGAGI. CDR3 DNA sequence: TGTGCCAGCAGTTACTCGTCGGGACAGGGATACGAGCAGTACTTC. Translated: CASSYSSGQGYEQYF.

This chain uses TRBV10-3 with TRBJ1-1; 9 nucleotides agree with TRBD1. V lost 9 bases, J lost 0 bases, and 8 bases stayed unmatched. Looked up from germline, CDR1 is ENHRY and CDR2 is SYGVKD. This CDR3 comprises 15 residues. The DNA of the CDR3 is TGTGCCATAGGTCGGGACAGGGTACTGAACACTGAAGCTTTCTTT. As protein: CAIGRDRVLNTEAFF.

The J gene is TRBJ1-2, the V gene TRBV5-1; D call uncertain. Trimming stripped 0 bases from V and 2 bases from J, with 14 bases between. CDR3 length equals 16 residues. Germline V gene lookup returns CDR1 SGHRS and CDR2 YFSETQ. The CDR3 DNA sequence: TGCGCCAGCAGCTTGGACCGGATAGGTAGCAACTATGGCTACACCTTC. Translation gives CASSLDRIGSNYGYTF.

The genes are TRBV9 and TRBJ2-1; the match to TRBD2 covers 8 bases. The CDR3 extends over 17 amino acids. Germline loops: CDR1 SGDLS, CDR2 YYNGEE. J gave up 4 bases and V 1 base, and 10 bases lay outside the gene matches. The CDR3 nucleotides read TGTGCCAGCAGCGTATCGGGACTAGGGTCTATTTACAATGAGCAGTTCTTC. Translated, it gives CASSVSGLGSIYNEQFF.

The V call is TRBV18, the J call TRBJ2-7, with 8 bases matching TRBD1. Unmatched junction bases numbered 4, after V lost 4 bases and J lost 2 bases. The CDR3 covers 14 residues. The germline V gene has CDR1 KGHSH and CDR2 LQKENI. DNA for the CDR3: TGTGCCAGCTCACTCGGACAGGGCACCTACGAGCAGTACTTC. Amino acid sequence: CASSLGQGTYEQYF.

The CDR3 here is CASSPRRAYEQYF. The DNA of the CDR3 is TGTGCCAGCAGCCCGCGGAGGGCCTACGAGCAGTACTTC. The rearrangement uses TRBV6-5 and TRBJ2-7; perhaps TRBD2 as D (6 bases). V lost 6 bases, J lost 2 bases, and 11 bases lay in between. Per germline, CDR1 MNHEY and CDR2 SVGAGI. This CDR3 region has 13 residues.

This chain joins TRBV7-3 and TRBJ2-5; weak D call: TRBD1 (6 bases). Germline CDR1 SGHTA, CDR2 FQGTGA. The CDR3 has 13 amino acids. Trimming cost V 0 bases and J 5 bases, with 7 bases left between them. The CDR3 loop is CASSLTRGETQYF. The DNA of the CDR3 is TGTGCCAGCAGCTTAACCAGGGGTGAGACCCAGTACTTC. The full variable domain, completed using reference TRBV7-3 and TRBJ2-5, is GAGVSQTPSNKVTEKGKYVELRCDPISGHTALYWYRQSLGQGPEFLIYFQGTGAADDSGLPNDRFFAVRPEGSVSTLKIQRTERGDSAVYLCASSLTRGETQYFGPGTRLLVL.